The 13 T cell receptor beta chains below all came from one sample that was sequenced in a study of Graves' ophthalmopathy and Graves' hyperthyroidism. TCR beta CDR3 amplification used RNA transcripts. The first round was an RT-PCR with HTBI primers, and the second round was a multiplex PCR. Using its own MiXCR run on the multiplex PCR reads, TCRdb lists one record per CDR3 protein. The table includes about 740,000 distinct CDR3 sequences, approximately 40% detected once. Sequencing was done on a sample of peripheral blood. All receptors come from an adult man with Graves' ophthalmopathy.

The sample holds a few counts of this clonotype. The rearrangement joins TRBV29-1 to TRBJ2-7; no clear D gene. V was cut by 7 bases and J by 0 bases, with 13 bases left in between. CDR1 and CDR2 from the germline V gene are SQVTM and ANQGSEA. The CDR3 covers 13 residues. The CDR3 protein is CSAKDVSSYEQYF. The CDR3 DNA is TGCAGCGCCAAGGACGTTAGCTCCTACGAGCAGTACTTC.

This clonotype came up many times. The DNA for the CDR3 is TGTGCCAGCAGTGGCTGGGACGCTGGCGAGCAGTACTTC. It is translated as CASSGWDAGEQYF. The chain carries TRBV25-1 and TRBJ2-7; either TRBD1 or TRBD2 may supply D (5 bases each). V was cut by 4 bases and J by 6 bases, with 13 bases left in between. Germline V gene sequence: CDR1 MGHDK, CDR2 SYGVNS. The CDR3 is made up of 13 amino acids.

This clonotype was observed a single time. This sequence may be a read error, since a much larger clone differs from it by one base. The CDR3 here is CAGSLGVDAFF. The CDR3 DNA reads TGTGCCGGCAGCTTGGGAGTGGATGCTTTCTTT. The J gene is TRBJ1-1, the V gene TRBV5-6, with D uncertain. This CDR3 region has 11 residues. From germline, CDR1 is SGHDT and CDR2 YYEEEE.

The rearrangement uses TRBV2 and TRBJ2-7; D is ambiguous. The germline gives CDR1 SNHLY, CDR2 FYNNEI. This CDR3 has 13 residues. V was trimmed by 5 bases and J by 3 bases, leaving 11 bases between them. CDR3 in amino acids: CASSTNRNYEQYF. CDR3 DNA: TGTGCCAGCAGTACGAACAGAAACTACGAGCAGTACTTC.

This chain links TRBV10-3 with TRBJ1-4, with D unclear. The V end lost 10 bases, the J end lost 14 bases, and 17 bases lay between the germline ends. The V gene's germline CDR1 is ENHRY and CDR2 SYGVKD. The CDR3 length is 11 residues. The CDR3 reads CASRRAGGLFF. CDR3 nucleotides: TGTGCCAGCAGAAGAGCGGGAGGGCTGTTTTTT.

This rearrangement joins TRBV11-2 to TRBJ2-7, with D hard to call. This CDR3 spans 14 amino acids. From germline, CDR1 is SGHAT and CDR2 FQNNGV. The V end was cut by 0 bases, the J end by 1 base, with 7 bases between. CDR3 DNA sequence: TGTGCCAGCAGCTTAGATGGGCTTTCCTACGAGCAGTACTTC. It codes for CASSLDGLSYEQYF.

This clonotype was seen ten or more times. The gene calls are TRBV24-1 and TRBJ1-2; TRBD1 might be the D (6 bases). Germline assignment: CDR1 KGHDR and CDR2 SFDVKD. V shed 4 bases and J shed 4 bases, with 15 bases lying between them. The CDR3 sequence is 15 residues long. CDR3 protein: CATSDSQGPFYGYTF. Here the CDR3 DNA reads TGTGCCACCAGTGACTCACAGGGCCCCTTCTATGGCTACACCTTC.

The DNA of the CDR3 is TGTGCCAGCAGCTGGGGGGCCTCCGGGGAGCTGTTTTTT. Residues: CASSWGASGELFF. The chain links TRBV7-2 to TRBJ2-2; the D gene could be TRBD1 or TRBD2 (6 bases each). V lost 4 bases and J 6 bases, leaving 9 bases between the germline ends. The CDR3 runs to 13 residues. The V gene's germline CDR1 is SGHTA and CDR2 FQGNSA. Drawing the rest from reference TRBV7-2 and TRBJ2-2, the complete variable domain is GAGVSQSPSNKVTEKGKDVELRCDPISGHTALYWYRQSLGQGLEFLIYFQGNSAPDKSGLPSDRFSAERTGGSVSTLTIQRTQQEDSAVYLCASSWGASGELFFGEGSRLTVL.

This clonotype was observed many times. The chain is built from TRBV29-1 and TRBJ1-2; 9 bases agree with TRBD1. Germline CDR1 is SQVTM and CDR2 is ANQGSEA. The CDR3 is 13 residues long. The V and J ends lost 4 bases and 8 bases, in that order; junction bases with no gene match: 8. The CDR3 DNA follows: TGCAGCGTTGGACAGGGGGGTGTCGGAGGCTACACCTTC. It encodes CSVGQGGVGGYTF.

This clonotype was counted ten times or more. V usage is TRBV2 and J usage is TRBJ1-4; 7 nucleotides line up with TRBD1. The germline V gene encodes CDR1 SNHLY and CDR2 FYNNEI. The CDR3 runs 14 residues. Germline trimming cut 6 bases from V and 6 bases from J; bases unmatched to any gene: 7. In nucleotides, the CDR3 is TGTGCCAGCAGGGAGAACAGGGGAGATGAAAAACTGTTTTTT. This translates into CASRENRGDEKLFF.

This rearrangement joins TRBV9 to TRBJ2-7; maybe TRBD2 (7 bases). Germline lookup yields CDR1 SGDLS and CDR2 YYNGEE. V was trimmed by 4 bases and J by 0 bases, leaving 17 bases between them. This CDR3 region has 16 residues. CDR3 DNA sequence: TGTGCCAGCAGCCCGACCATAGGGGGGGACTCCTACGAGCAGTACTTC. This sequence encodes CASSPTIGGDSYEQYF.

The J gene is TRBJ1-1, the V gene TRBV29-1, with 8 bases identical to TRBD1. J lost 5 bases, V lost 7 bases, and 9 bases had no gene match. Germline lookup yields CDR1 SQVTM and CDR2 ANQGSEA. This CDR3 is 13 amino acids long. The CDR3 spells CSANTGGRTEAFF. For the CDR3, the DNA is TGCAGCGCCAACACAGGGGGGAGAACTGAAGCTTTCTTT.

This clonotype showed up just a few times. One end of the junction fails to match germline, which may point to a read error. The V gene is TRBV10-3, the J gene TRBJ1-3; D perhaps matches TRBD1 (6 bases). CDR3 length: 16 amino acids. From germline, CDR1 is ENHRY and CDR2 SYGVKD. The DNA for the CDR3 is TGTGCCAGCAGTGTAACGCGACAGGTGTCAGGAAACACCATATATTTT. This gives the protein CASSVTRQVSGNTIYF.